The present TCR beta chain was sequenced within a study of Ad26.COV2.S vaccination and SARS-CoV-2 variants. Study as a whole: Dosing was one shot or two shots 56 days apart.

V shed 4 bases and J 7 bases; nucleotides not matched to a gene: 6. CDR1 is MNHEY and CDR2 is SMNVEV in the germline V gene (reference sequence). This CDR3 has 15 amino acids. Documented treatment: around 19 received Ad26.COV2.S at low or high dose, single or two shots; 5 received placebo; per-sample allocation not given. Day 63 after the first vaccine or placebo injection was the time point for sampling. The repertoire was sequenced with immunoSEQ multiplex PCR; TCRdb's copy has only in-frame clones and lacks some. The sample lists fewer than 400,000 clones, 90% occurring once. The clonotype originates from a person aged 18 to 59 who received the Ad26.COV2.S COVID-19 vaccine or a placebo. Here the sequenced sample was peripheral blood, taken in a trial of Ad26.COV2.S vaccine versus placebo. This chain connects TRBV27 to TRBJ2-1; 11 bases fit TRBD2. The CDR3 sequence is CASSSLAGGINEQFF. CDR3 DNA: TGTGCCAGCAGTTCTTTAGCGGGAGGGATTAATGAGCAGTTCTTC.